This TCR beta chain was profiled in a study of T-cell memory formation after mild COVID-19. Findings of the study overall: Among CD4+ contracting clones, most were CM and EM, and CD8+ ones EMRA.

This clonotype was picked up many times. Its specificity is not known. Trimming removed 2 bases from V and 5 bases from J, with 14 bases in between. The germline CDR1 and CDR2 sequences are SGHRS and YFSETQ. The CDR3 contains 15 residues. TCRdb reprocessed the 5' RACE reads via MiXCR and lists one record per CDR3 protein. The sample lists about 180,000 distinct CDR3 sequences, around 20% occurring once. This receptor was identified in a man between 18 and 29 years old who had mild COVID-19 (a few samples of this study predate the infection). Cell type and time point are not known. What was sequenced was PBMCs or a T cell subset sorted from them (not recorded which). The V call is TRBV5-1, the J call TRBJ1-5, with D maybe TRBD1 (5 bases). The CDR3 protein is CASSLTGTDYQPQHF. The DNA of the CDR3 is TGCGCCAGCAGCTTAACGGGGACTGACTATCAGCCCCAGCATTTT.